These 25 T cell receptor beta chains were all obtained from the same sample, sequenced in a study of long-term antiretroviral therapy in people with HIV. At the survey level, the v3.0 immunoSEQ assay was run. Method: immunoSEQ multiplex PCR; TCRdb's copy keeps in-frame clones and lacks some. The profile shows some 30,000 clones, roughly 93% of them singletons. Material: unsorted PBMCs, obtained approximately 7.4 years after starting antiretroviral therapy. Every receptor here comes from a man over 45 with HIV.

The rearrangement uses TRBV5-6 and TRBJ1-5, with D uncertain. The CDR3 length is 14 residues. CDR1 is SGHDT and CDR2 is YYEEEE in the germline V gene. V lost 2 bases and J 3 bases, leaving 9 bases between the germline ends. Here the CDR3 reads CASSLGQPNQPQHF. The CDR3, as DNA: TGTGCCAGCAGCTTAGGGCAGCCCAATCAGCCCCAGCATTTT.

The chain is built from TRBV7-8 and TRBJ1-5; D gene uncertain. The V end lost 2 bases, the J end lost 5 bases, and 7 bases lay between the germline ends. From germline, CDR1 is SGHVS and CDR2 FQNEAQ. The CDR3 runs 13 residues. CDR3 nucleotide sequence: TGTGCCAGCAGCTTAATGGGCGATCAGCCCCAGCATTTT. Protein product: CASSLMGDQPQHF.

V gene TRBV9 combines with J gene TRBJ2-6, with D uncertain. The CDR3 has 15 residues. The germline CDR1 and CDR2 sequences are SGDLS and YYNGEE. The V end lost 2 bases, the J end lost 4 bases, and 10 bases lay between the germline ends. The CDR3 region has the DNA TGTGCCAGCAGCGTCGATAAGGGAGGGGCCAACGTCCTGACTTTC. Amino acid sequence: CASSVDKGGANVLTF.

The chain uses TRBV19 and TRBJ2-4; a weak D match, TRBD2 (5 bases). Germline CDR1 and CDR2: LNHDA and SQIVND (reference sequence). This CDR3 region has 14 residues. Trimming removed 3 bases at V and 6 bases at J, with 12 bases between. The CDR3 nucleotides are TGTGCCAGTAGTATTCGGCAGGACTTAAACATTCAGTACTTC. This sequence encodes CASSIRQDLNIQYF.

CDR3 DNA: TGTGCCAGCAGCCCTACAGGGCTCAATCAGCCCCAGCATTTT. Protein sequence: CASSPTGLNQPQHF. The rearrangement joins TRBV7-2 to TRBJ1-5, with D possibly matching TRBD1 (6 bases). The germline V gene encodes CDR1 SGHTA and CDR2 FQGNSA. This CDR3 has 14 residues. Trimming shortened V by 5 bases and J by 3 bases, and 11 bases separated the two germline ends. The full variable domain, rest sourced from reference TRBV7-2 and TRBJ1-5, is GAGVSQSPSNKVTEKGKDVELRCDPISGHTALYWYRQSLGQGLEFLIYFQGNSAPDKSGLPSDRFSAERTGGSVSTLTIQRTQQEDSAVYLCASSPTGLNQPQHFGDGTRLSIL.

The V call is TRBV4-3, the J call TRBJ1-6; D ambiguous. CDR3 length: 13 residues. The V gene lost 0 bases and the J gene lost 10 bases, with 7 bases spanning the gap. Looked up from germline, CDR1 is LGHNA and CDR2 is YSLEER. In DNA, the CDR3 is TGCGCCAGCAGCCAAGATTGGAACTCACCCCTCCACTTT. This codes for CASSQDWNSPLHF.

The chain links TRBV23-1 to TRBJ1-5; no firm D call. TRBV23-1 is reported as an ORF; its role is uncertain. This CDR3 has 14 amino acids. V was shortened by 3 bases and J by 6 bases, with 12 bases between the two germline ends. The CDR3 protein is CASSQSGKTQPQHF. The CDR3 DNA reads as TGCGCCAGCAGTCAGTCAGGTAAAACTCAGCCCCAGCATTTT.

The CDR3 nucleotides read TGCGCCAGCAGCACCGGGGGGAACACCGGGGAGCTGTTTTTT. Protein: CASSTGGNTGELFF. The chain joins TRBV5-1 to TRBJ2-2, with a weak D call TRBD2 (6 bases). V shed 4 bases and J shed 1 base, with 8 bases lying between them. Germline CDR1 reads SGHRS; CDR2 reads YFSETQ. The CDR3 is made up of 14 amino acids.

This chain connects TRBV9 to TRBJ2-3, with D hard to call. The V gene's germline CDR1 is SGDLS and CDR2 YYNGEE. V shed 0 bases and J shed 5 bases, with 13 bases lying between them. The CDR3 has 15 residues. CDR3 protein: CASSVDGLSGDTQYF. The DNA for the CDR3 is TGTGCCAGCAGCGTAGACGGGTTATCGGGAGATACGCAGTATTTT.

The genes are TRBV25-1 and TRBJ2-2; D gene unclear. The CDR3 consists of 12 residues. Germline lookup yields CDR1 MGHDK and CDR2 SYGVNS. The V gene lost 4 bases and the J gene lost 6 bases, with 6 bases spanning the gap. The CDR3 nucleotides read TGTGCCAGCAGTGTAGGGTCCGGGGAGCTGTTTTTT. Its translation is CASSVGSGELFF.

CDR3 sequence (DNA): TGCGCCAGCAGCCAAGAAAGTAGCAGGGGGTTCTACGAGCAGTACTTC. Its protein is CASSQESSRGFYEQYF. This sequence joins TRBV4-1 and TRBJ2-5, with 7 bases matching TRBD1. The better agreement between TRBJ2-7 and the DNA end casts doubt on the J call. Germline-derived CDR1 and CDR2 are MGHRA and YSYEKL. This CDR3 region has 16 residues.

V gene TRBV6-1 combines with J gene TRBJ1-2, with TRBD1 as a possible D gene (6 bases). The CDR3 sequence is 18 residues long. The germline CDR1 and CDR2 sequences are MNHNS and SASEGT. The V gene lost 0 bases and the J gene lost 1 base, with 18 bases spanning the gap. The DNA of the CDR3 is TGTGCCAGCAGTGAAGCAACAGGGACCGCTACTTTTAACTATGGCTACACCTTC. This sequence encodes CASSEATGTATFNYGYTF.

The chain combines TRBV5-1 with TRBJ1-3, with D maybe TRBD1 (5 bases). CDR1 and CDR2 from the germline V gene are SGHRS and YFSETQ. The CDR3 covers 14 residues. Deletions cut 0 bases from V and 4 bases from J, with 8 bases between. CDR3 sequence (DNA): TGCGCCAGCAGCTTGGAGGGGTCGGGAAACACCATATATTTT. It encodes CASSLEGSGNTIYF.

The rearrangement joins TRBV5-5 to TRBJ1-4; 7 bases are a match to TRBD1. This CDR3 has 15 residues. Germline lookup yields CDR1 SGHKS and CDR2 YYEKEE (reference sequence). The trim removed 5 bases at V and 3 bases at J, leaving 7 bases unmatched. The CDR3 loop reads CASREPGQPNEKLFF. The CDR3 region has the DNA TGTGCCAGCAGGGAGCCGGGACAGCCTAATGAAAAACTGTTTTTT.

This chain uses TRBV5-1 with TRBJ2-2; TRBD2 might be the D (6 bases). Trimming pared 1 base from V and 3 bases from J, leaving 10 bases between. The CDR3 runs 15 residues. Per germline, CDR1 SGHRS and CDR2 YFSETQ. CDR3 coding DNA: TGCGCCAGCAGCTTGACGGGGGACTACACCGGGGAGCTGTTTTTT. Amino acids: CASSLTGDYTGELFF.

The chain combines TRBV6-5 with TRBJ2-7; 8 nucleotides line up with TRBD2. The CDR3 runs 13 residues. Losses at the gene ends were 4 bases for V and 6 bases for J; bases not matched to a gene: 5. Germline V CDR1 and CDR2: MNHEY, SVGAGI. The CDR3 reads CASSFAGGREQYF. The CDR3 nucleotides read TGTGCCAGCAGTTTCGCGGGGGGACGCGAGCAGTACTTC.

CDR3 nucleotides: TGTGCCAGCACCCTACGAACCTCCCCCTACGAGCAGTACTTC. Translating gives CASTLRTSPYEQYF. The chain carries TRBV11-2 and TRBJ2-7, with D uncertain. Between the trimmed V and J ends, which lost 7 bases and 2 bases, there was a span of 15 bases. Germline V gene data show CDR1 as SGHAT and CDR2 as FQNNGV. The CDR3 spans 14 residues.

The CDR3 DNA follows: TGTGCTAGTGGTTACAGGGGCCCGAACACCGGGGAGCTGTTTTTT. Protein sequence: CASGYRGPNTGELFF. The gene calls are TRBV12-5 and TRBJ2-2; TRBD1 aligns across 7 bases. The V segment lost 4 bases and the J segment 0 bases; nucleotides outside the gene matches: 2. CDR3 length: 15 amino acids. Germline loops: CDR1 LGHNT, CDR2 FRNRAP. Combining the CDR3 with reference TRBV12-5 and TRBJ2-2 gives the whole variable domain DARVTQTPRHKVTEMGQEVTMRCQPILGHNTVFWYRQTMMQGLELLAYFRNRAPLDDSGMPKDRFSAEMPDATLATLKIQPSEPRDSAVYFCASGYRGPNTGELFFGEGSRLTVL.

CDR3 DNA: TGTGCCAGCAACTTTAGACAGGGGGTGAACACCGGGGAGCTGTTTTTT. Amino acid sequence: CASNFRQGVNTGELFF. The chain links TRBV28 to TRBJ2-2, with TRBD1 identical over 9 bases. Germline CDR1 and CDR2: MDHEN and SYDVKM. This CDR3 contains 16 residues. V shed 7 bases, J shed 1 base, and the junction held 7 bases outside the gene matches.

For the CDR3, the DNA is TGTGCCAGCAGCCAAGCTCCCGGATCCTATGGCTACACCTTC. This encodes CASSQAPGSYGYTF. The chain has TRBV4-2 and TRBJ1-2; D uncertain. V dropped 1 base and J dropped 4 bases, with 10 bases sitting between them. Looked up from germline, CDR1 is LGHNA and CDR2 is YNFKEQ. The length of the CDR3 is 14 residues.

This chain connects TRBV15 to TRBJ1-1, with D possibly matching TRBD1 (6 bases). CDR1 and CDR2 from the germline V gene are LNHNV and YYDKDF (reference sequence). Trimming took 0 bases from V and 6 from J, leaving 11 bases between them. CDR3 length equals 14 residues. Written as DNA, the CDR3 is TGTGCCACCAGCAGAGACTCCGGGGGCCCTGAAGCTTTCTTT. Its translation: CATSRDSGGPEAFF.

The chain is built from TRBV4-1 and TRBJ2-7; 11 nucleotides align to TRBD1. Germline V CDR1 and CDR2: MGHRA, YSYEKL. V lost 4 bases, J lost 4 bases, and 9 bases stayed unmatched. The CDR3 is made up of 16 amino acids. The DNA for the CDR3 is TGCGCCAGCAGCCTCGAACTCGGGACAGGGGGTTACGAGCAGTACTTC. As protein: CASSLELGTGGYEQYF.

The J gene is TRBJ2-7, the V gene TRBV13; TRBD2 matches 12 bases. The CDR3 loop spans 19 amino acids. Losses at the gene ends were 7 bases for V and 8 bases for J; bases not matched to a gene: 24. Germline loops: CDR1 PRHDT, CDR2 FYEKMQ (reference sequence). DNA for the CDR3: TGTGCCAGCACCTCTTTCAACAGAGGGGGGCTTGGACTAGCGGGGCAGCAGTACTTC. Its protein is CASTSFNRGGLGLAGQQYF.

The CDR3 bases are TGTGCCAGCAGCTTAGGCAGCAACAATGAGCAGTTCTTC. This codes for CASSLGSNNEQFF. J is TRBJ2-1 and V is TRBV11-2; no firm D call. This CDR3 comprises 13 residues. Germline loops: CDR1 SGHAT, CDR2 FQNNGV. V lost 1 base to trimming and J lost 5 bases, with 6 bases between them.

J is TRBJ1-5 and V is TRBV9; TRBD1 matches at 9 bases. This CDR3 is built from 15 residues. The germline gives CDR1 SGDLS, CDR2 YYNGEE. The V segment lost 4 bases and the J segment 4 bases; nucleotides outside the gene matches: 6. The CDR3, as DNA: TGTGCCAGCAGCCCGAGACAGGGGGAGAATCAGCCCCAGCATTTT. Protein product: CASSPRQGENQPQHF.